The 25 T cell receptor beta chains below were found in one sample sequenced in a study of shared T cell receptors in the human thymus. The protocol was immunoSEQ multiplex PCR, while the TCRdb copy is restricted to in-frame clones and leaves out a portion. The table lists hundreds of thousands of clones, about four fifths of them singletons. These sequences were also reported in another study, on human thymus T cells.

The material sequenced was thymocytes. The receptors stem from a boy under three years old with a congenital heart defect.

V usage is TRBV5-1 and J usage is TRBJ2-4; possibly TRBD1 for D (6 bases). Germline CDR1 is SGHRS and CDR2 is YFSETQ. Trimming cost V 2 bases and J 8 bases, with 14 bases left between them. The CDR3 contains 14 residues. As DNA, the CDR3 is TGCGCCAGCAGCTTTCTATACAGGGCGGACATTCAGTACTTC. Encoded protein: CASSFLYRADIQYF.

CDR3: CASSSRTGRDGYTF. The CDR3 nucleotides are TGTGCCAGCAGTTCCCGGACAGGGAGGGATGGCTACACCTTC. The rearrangement links TRBV6-1 to TRBJ1-2; 8 bases align to TRBD1. From germline, CDR1 is MNHNS and CDR2 SASEGT. The J segment lost 6 bases and the V segment lost 5 bases, leaving 8 bases of the junction unmatched. The CDR3 runs 14 residues.

This clone was counted only a few times. The V call is TRBV18, the J call TRBJ2-7; 8 nucleotides match TRBD1. The germline CDR1 and CDR2 sequences are KGHSH and LQKENI. V trimming: 1 base; J trimming: 7 bases; junction bases outside the gene matches: 6. The CDR3 is 14 residues long. The CDR3 DNA is TGTGCCAGCTCACCACGACAGGGGATTGGGGAGCAGTACTTC. It specifies CASSPRQGIGEQYF.

V usage is TRBV6-5 and J usage is TRBJ2-7; possible D gene TRBD2, 5 bases. CDR1 is MNHEY, CDR2 SVGAGI, per germline. Trimming removed 7 bases from V and 0 bases from J, with 13 bases in between. The CDR3 covers 14 residues. The CDR3 spells CASTSAGPSYEQYF. DNA of the CDR3: TGTGCCAGCACCTCTGCGGGTCCCTCCTACGAGCAGTACTTC.

The V and J genes are TRBV14 and TRBJ2-5; D possibly corresponds to TRBD2 (5 bases). The CDR3 runs 16 residues. Germline CDR1 reads SGHDN; CDR2 reads FVKESK. V gave up 3 bases and J gave up 1 base, with 15 bases separating them. CDR3 sequence (DNA): TGTGCCAGCAGCCACCGAGACGGACTTTCCCAAGAGACCCAGTACTTC. Protein: CASSHRDGLSQETQYF.

The chain has TRBV18 and TRBJ2-3, with TRBD2 matching over 10 bases. Unmatched junction bases numbered 12, after V lost 1 base and J lost 5 bases. CDR1 is KGHSH and CDR2 is LQKENI in the germline V gene. CDR3 length: 18 amino acids. In DNA form, the CDR3 reads TGTGCCAGCTCACCACGGGAGATAGCGGGAGGACTTGTAGATACGCAGTATTTT. It encodes CASSPREIAGGLVDTQYF. The entire variable domain, with the rest obtained from reference TRBV18 and TRBJ2-3, is as follows: NAGVMQNPRHLVRRRGQEARLRCSPMKGHSHVYWYRQLPEEGLKFMVYLQKENIIDESGMPKERFSAEFPKEGPSILRIQQVVRGDSAAYFCASSPREIAGGLVDTQYFGPGTRLTVL.

This clone was seen just once. J is TRBJ1-1 and V is TRBV5-6, with D maybe TRBD1 (5 bases). Germline values: CDR1 SGHDT, CDR2 YYEEEE. The V end lost 2 bases, the J end lost 1 base, and 12 bases lay between the germline ends. This CDR3 spans 15 amino acids. CDR3 coding DNA: TGTGCCAGCAGCTTCCCTGGACACCGGAACACTGAAGCTTTCTTT. This translates into CASSFPGHRNTEAFF.

The chain joins TRBV19 to TRBJ1-1; no clear D gene. Germline V gene lookup returns CDR1 LNHDA and CDR2 SQIVND (reference sequence). The CDR3 totals 11 residues. The V end was cut by 7 bases, the J end by 5 bases, with 8 bases between. Here the CDR3 reads CASTSPTEAFF. The DNA of the CDR3 is TGTGCCAGTACCTCCCCGACTGAAGCTTTCTTT.

V gene TRBV10-3 combines with J gene TRBJ2-1; 9 bases are a match to TRBD1. CDR3 length equals 15 residues. With 2 bases clipped from V and 7 bases from J, the junction kept 6 bases outside the gene matches. Germline lookup yields CDR1 ENHRY and CDR2 SYGVKD. The CDR3 DNA reads TGTGCCATCAGTGAGGGCGGGGACAGGGCGAATGAGCAGTTCTTC. Translating it yields CAISEGGDRANEQFF.

The chain couples TRBV19 to TRBJ1-5, with D possibly TRBD1 on 5 matching bases. V was clipped by 4 bases and J by 0 bases, with 13 bases between them. Germline CDR1 and CDR2: LNHDA and SQIVND (reference sequence). The CDR3 has 16 residues. The CDR3 nucleotides are TGTGCCAGTAGTAACCTCCACAGGTATAGCAATCAGCCCCAGCATTTT. Translated: CASSNLHRYSNQPQHF.

The V gene is TRBV27, the J gene TRBJ2-7; maybe TRBD1 (6 bases). Germline V lookup: CDR1 MNHEY, CDR2 SMNVEV (reference sequence). CDR3 length equals 15 residues. Trimming removed 7 bases from V and 0 bases from J, with 16 bases in between. DNA for the CDR3: TGTGCCAGCAAGGTGGCCCGGGACATCTCCTACGAGCAGTACTTC. Protein sequence: CASKVARDISYEQYF.

This sequence joins TRBV4-1 and TRBJ2-2, with unresolved D. This CDR3 has 14 residues. V was trimmed by 1 base and J by 6 bases, leaving 9 bases between them. CDR1 is MGHRA, CDR2 YSYEKL, per germline. In DNA form, the CDR3 reads TGCGCCAGCAGCCAAGTCAGGTCTGCCGGGGAGCTGTTTTTT. Protein: CASSQVRSAGELFF.

The chain carries TRBV25-1 and TRBJ2-7; the match to TRBD2 covers 11 bases. Losses at the gene ends were 6 bases for V and 7 bases for J; bases not matched to a gene: 5. Germline V gives CDR1 MGHDK, CDR2 SYGVNS. CDR3 length: 13 residues. The CDR3 reads CASRPLAGEEQYF. CDR3 sequence (DNA): TGTGCCAGCAGGCCACTAGCGGGAGAGGAGCAGTACTTC.

The chain is built from TRBV28 and TRBJ1-1, with D possibly TRBD1 on 5 matching bases. The germline CDR1 and CDR2 sequences are MDHEN and SYDVKM. V was trimmed by 6 bases and J by 0 bases, leaving 14 bases between them. This CDR3 region has 15 residues. The CDR3 loop reads CASSPAGLVNTEAFF. As DNA, the CDR3 is TGTGCCAGCAGCCCCGCAGGGCTGGTGAACACTGAAGCTTTCTTT.

The gene calls are TRBV27 and TRBJ2-3; 13 nucleotides agree with TRBD2. The trim removed 8 bases at V and 5 bases at J, leaving 13 bases unmatched. The CDR3 sequence is 17 residues long. From germline, CDR1 is MNHEY and CDR2 SMNVEV (reference sequence). As DNA, the CDR3 is TGTGCCAGCCAGGGGGCGACTAGCGGGAGGATAGGAGATACGCAGTATTTT. Translating it yields CASQGATSGRIGDTQYF.

The V and J genes are TRBV19 and TRBJ2-7, with D maybe TRBD1 (6 bases). CDR1 and CDR2 from the germline V gene are LNHDA and SQIVND (reference sequence). This CDR3 has 15 amino acids. The ends were cut back, 3 bases at V and 1 base at J, with 13 bases in the middle. The DNA for the CDR3 is TGTGCCAGTAGTATTATGGGGGCTCCTTCCTACGAGCAGTACTTC. This sequence encodes CASSIMGAPSYEQYF. The full variable domain, with the rest looked up from reference TRBV19 and TRBJ2-7, is DGGITQSPKYLFRKEGQNVTLSCEQNLNHDAMYWYRQDPGQGLRLIYYSQIVNDFQKGDIAEGYSVSREKKESFPLTVTSAQKNPTAFYLCASSIMGAPSYEQYFGPGTRLTVT.

V and J are TRBV28 and TRBJ2-1; D unresolved. CDR3 length equals 12 residues. Trimming left V 5 bases short and J 3 bases short, with 5 bases between. In germline, CDR1 is MDHEN, CDR2 SYDVKM. In DNA, the CDR3 is TGTGCCAGCAGTCGTTACTACAATGAGCAGTTCTTC. It specifies CASSRYYNEQFF.

The V gene is TRBV11-2, the J gene TRBJ2-1; possible D gene TRBD2, 7 bases. The germline V and J ends were trimmed by 2 bases and 3 bases, with 14 bases remaining between them. This CDR3 comprises 16 residues. Per germline, CDR1 SGHAT and CDR2 FQNNGV. DNA for the CDR3: TGTGCCAGCAGCTTACTGAGGGGGGGGATCTACAATGAGCAGTTCTTC. Protein sequence: CASSLLRGGIYNEQFF.

The rearrangement uses TRBV29-1 and TRBJ2-7, with 8 bases lining up with TRBD1. This CDR3 has 13 residues. CDR1 and CDR2 (germline): SQVTM, ANQGSEA. V lost 7 bases and J lost 4; bases outside the gene matches: 9. The CDR3 spells CSAWTGRPYEQYF. The CDR3 DNA reads TGCAGCGCCTGGACAGGGAGGCCATACGAGCAGTACTTC.

The genes are TRBV7-9 and TRBJ2-5; 8 bases are a match to TRBD1. The CDR3 is 14 residues long. The V segment lost 5 bases and the J segment 5 bases; nucleotides outside the gene matches: 7. Germline lookup yields CDR1 SEHNR and CDR2 FQNEAQ (reference sequence). For the CDR3, the DNA is TGTGCCAGCAGCCGGACAGGGTTTATGGAGACCCAGTACTTC. Amino acids: CASSRTGFMETQYF.

Only one count was recorded for this clone. The rearrangement links TRBV6-4 to TRBJ1-5; possible D gene TRBD1, 6 bases. Trimming took off 6 bases at V and 8 bases at J, with 20 bases between the two ends. The CDR3 extends over 15 amino acids. Germline values: CDR1 MRHNA, CDR2 SNTAGT. The DNA for the CDR3 is TGTGCCAGCAGCCGAACGACAGGCACCGGGGAGCCCCAGCATTTT. As protein: CASSRTTGTGEPQHF.

The gene calls are TRBV5-1 and TRBJ2-1; D possibly corresponds to TRBD2 (5 bases). CDR1 and CDR2 (germline): SGHRS, YFSETQ. Between the trimmed V and J ends, which lost 0 bases and 2 bases, there was a span of 21 bases. The CDR3 covers 19 residues. CDR3 amino acids: CASSLELVSGAETYNEQFF. The CDR3 DNA is TGCGCCAGCAGCTTGGAATTGGTCAGTGGAGCGGAGACCTACAATGAGCAGTTCTTC.

The V and J genes are TRBV6-1 and TRBJ2-5; TRBD2 matches at 11 bases. Germline V gives CDR1 MNHNS, CDR2 SASEGT. This CDR3 is built from 15 residues. J gave up 4 bases and V 6 bases, and 7 bases lay outside the gene matches. The CDR3 nucleotides read TGTGCCAGCAGCGCTAGCGGGAGGTTGGGAGAGACCCAGTACTTC. It yields the protein CASSASGRLGETQYF.

V gene TRBV5-1 combines with J gene TRBJ1-1; 7 positions match TRBD1. This CDR3 spans 13 amino acids. Germline V gene sequence: CDR1 SGHRS, CDR2 YFSETQ. The V gene end was trimmed by 0 bases and the J gene end by 5 bases; junction bases not matched to a gene: 1. DNA for the CDR3: TGCGCCAGCAGCTTGGGCAGGGGGACTGAAGCTTTCTTT. Protein product: CASSLGRGTEAFF.

This rearrangement joins TRBV2 to TRBJ1-1; tentative D call: TRBD1 (5 bases). With 7 bases removed from V and 5 bases from J, the gap between germline ends came to 20 bases. The CDR3 is 15 amino acids. From germline, CDR1 is SNHLY and CDR2 FYNNEI. CDR3 sequence (DNA): TGTGCCAGCATTGAGGAGGGTTGGGGGGGGACTGAAGCTTTCTTT. Translating gives CASIEEGWGGTEAFF.